This passage covers 20 T cell receptor beta chains from one sample sequenced in a study of T cell repertoires in cytomegalovirus infection. TCRdb called the reads again in MiXCR, with one record for every CDR3 protein. The sample consists of around 450,000 distinct CDR3 sequences, roughly 30% of them appearing once. Specimen: PBMCs. Source of these receptors: a human donor in good health (CMV status not recorded). Some clones in this sample may be carry-over from other donors' samples.

The chain employs TRBV20-1 and TRBJ1-5, with D tentatively TRBD1 (5 bases). The V gene's germline CDR1 is DFQATT and CDR2 SNEGSKA (reference sequence). The CDR3 consists of 14 residues. Trimming cost V 0 bases and J 6 bases, with 12 bases left between them. Written as DNA, the CDR3 is TGCAGTGCTAGAGATCCGGCAGGGAGTCAGCCCCAGCATTTT. It is translated as CSARDPAGSQPQHF.

The V call is TRBV6-2 or TRBV6-3, the J call TRBJ2-7; the D gene is possibly TRBD1 (5 bases). The CDR3 runs 13 residues. Germline V gene data show CDR1 as MNHEY and CDR2 as SVGEGT. V lost 2 bases, J lost 0 bases, and 5 bases lay in between. The CDR3 DNA sequence: TGTGCCAGCAGTTACGACAGCTCCTACGAGCAGTACTTC. This encodes CASSYDSSYEQYF.

In its sample, this clonotype was seen a few times. In DNA, the CDR3 is TGTGCCAGCAGCGTAGCGTTGACGGAGGCCCGTGACAATGAGCAGTTCTTC. Its translation: CASSVALTEARDNEQFF. The J gene is TRBJ2-1, the V gene TRBV9; TRBD2 is a possible D gene (5 bases). V was trimmed by 0 bases and J by 5 bases, leaving 18 bases between them. Germline values: CDR1 SGDLS, CDR2 YYNGEE. The CDR3 consists of 17 residues.

This clonotype was counted between two and nine times. V usage is TRBV15 and J usage is TRBJ1-4, with TRBD1 as a possible D gene (5 bases). Per the germline V gene, CDR1 is LNHNV and CDR2 is YYDKDF (reference sequence). The germline V and J ends were trimmed by 5 bases and 5 bases, with 15 bases remaining between them. The length of the CDR3 is 15 residues. The CDR3 DNA reads as TGTGCCACCAGCTTGCCGGGACGGATCAATGAAAAACTGTTTTTT. It specifies CATSLPGRINEKLFF.

This clonotype occurred a few times. The chain employs TRBV28 and TRBJ2-3; a weak D match, TRBD2 (6 bases). Trimming pared 7 bases from V and 5 bases from J, leaving 13 bases between. This CDR3 is built from 13 residues. The germline V gene has CDR1 MDHEN and CDR2 SYDVKM. In DNA form, the CDR3 reads TGTGCCAGCACCTCCGGAGGGGAAGATACGCAGTATTTT. Translating gives CASTSGGEDTQYF.

The genes are TRBV7-3 and TRBJ2-3; D could derive from TRBD1 or TRBD2 (6 bases each). The CDR3 consists of 15 residues. Per the germline V gene, CDR1 is SGHTA and CDR2 is FQGTGA. Trimming left V 1 base short and J 1 base short, with 9 bases between. The DNA of the CDR3 is TGTGCCAGCAGCTTAAAGGGGGGAGGCACAGATACGCAGTATTTT. Its translation is CASSLKGGGTDTQYF.

The chain is built from TRBV20-1 and TRBJ2-7; 10 nucleotides agree with TRBD1. CDR1 DFQATT and CDR2 SNEGSKA come from the germline V gene (reference sequence). J lost 3 bases, V lost 0 bases, and 8 bases had no gene match. The CDR3 length is 16 residues. CDR3 loop: CSARDPRGQGYYEQYF. The DNA for the CDR3 is TGCAGTGCTAGAGATCCCCGGGGACAGGGGTACTACGAGCAGTACTTC.

This clonotype was seen more than once but under ten times. The V call is TRBV12-3 or TRBV12-4, the J call TRBJ1-5; 7 positions match TRBD1. CDR3 length equals 13 residues. The J segment lost 11 bases and the V segment lost 4 bases, leaving 8 bases of the junction unmatched. CDR3 in amino acids: CASSSSPDRAQHF. In DNA, the CDR3 is TGTGCCAGCAGTTCCTCCCCAGACAGGGCCCAGCATTTT.

This clonotype was counted ten times or more. V gene TRBV11-2 combines with J gene TRBJ1-1; D gene unclear. There are 16 residues in the CDR3. Trimming took 1 base from V and 0 from J, leaving 12 bases between them. From germline, CDR1 is SGHAT and CDR2 FQNNGV. CDR3 DNA sequence: TGTGCCAGCAGCTTAGTGACTCCTGGAGTGAACACTGAAGCTTTCTTT. Translating gives CASSLVTPGVNTEAFF.

The chain uses TRBV11-2 and TRBJ1-6; no reliable D call. The CDR3 is made up of 14 amino acids. V was pared by 1 base and J by 6 bases, with 7 bases between. The germline V gene has CDR1 SGHAT and CDR2 FQNNGV. The CDR3 DNA is TGTGCCAGCAGCTTAGTGGCGGGTAATTCACCCCTCCACTTT. This codes for CASSLVAGNSPLHF.

This clonotype was counted between two and nine times. The chain is built from TRBV15 and TRBJ1-1; D call uncertain. CDR3 size: 13 residues. With 5 bases removed from V and 0 bases from J, the gap between germline ends came to 7 bases. Germline V gene sequence: CDR1 LNHNV, CDR2 YYDKDF (reference sequence). This chain's CDR3 is CATSRAVNTEAFF. As DNA, the CDR3 is TGTGCCACCAGCCGGGCCGTGAACACTGAAGCTTTCTTT.

This rearrangement joins TRBV7-6 to TRBJ2-3; D is unresolved. In germline, CDR1 is SGHVS, CDR2 FNYEAQ. Trimming shortened V by 1 base and J by 2 bases, and 13 bases separated the two germline ends. The CDR3 loop spans 16 amino acids. The CDR3 loop reads CASSLETFPYTDTQYF. The CDR3 region has the DNA TGTGCCAGCAGCTTAGAAACTTTCCCTTACACAGATACGCAGTATTTT. Together with reference TRBV7-6 and TRBJ2-3, the CDR3 gives the full variable domain: GAGVSQSPRYKVTKRGQDVALRCDPISGHVSLYWYRQALGQGPEFLTYFNYEAQQDKSGLPNDRFSAERPEGSISTLTIQRTEQRDSAMYRCASSLETFPYTDTQYFGPGTRLTVL.

The V call is TRBV19, the J call TRBJ1-2, with 8 bases lining up with TRBD1. The V gene end was trimmed by 8 bases and the J gene end by 3 bases; junction bases not matched to a gene: 5. CDR3 size: 13 residues. Germline values: CDR1 LNHDA, CDR2 SQIVND (reference sequence). The CDR3: CASGGQAHYGYTF. The CDR3 coding sequence is TGTGCCAGTGGGGGACAGGCCCACTATGGCTACACCTTC.

The chain combines TRBV20-1 with TRBJ1-6, with 10 bases matching TRBD1. Germline trimming cut 3 bases from V and 7 bases from J; bases unmatched to any gene: 6. Germline V gene lookup returns CDR1 DFQATT and CDR2 SNEGSKA (reference sequence). This CDR3 has 15 amino acids. The CDR3 DNA reads as TGCAGTGCTAGTTGGACAGGGGGTAACAATTCACCCCTCCACTTT. It yields the protein CSASWTGGNNSPLHF.

A note on this clonotype: Its ends do not fully match the called genes, so a read error is possible. The chain uses TRBV27 and TRBJ1-3; maybe TRBD1 (5 bases). Germline loops: CDR1 MNHEY, CDR2 SMNVEV (reference sequence). The CDR3 extends over 15 amino acids. The CDR3 nucleotides are TGTGCCAGCAGTTTATTGGCGGGGACTGGAACCACCATATATTTT. Amino acids: CASSLLAGTGTTIYF.

Only a few counts were recorded for this clonotype. This chain connects TRBV6-5 to TRBJ1-5, with TRBD1 identical over 7 bases. CDR1 is MNHEY, CDR2 SVGAGI, per germline. The CDR3 is 15 residues long. Germline trimming cut 5 bases from V and 6 bases from J; bases unmatched to any gene: 10. The CDR3 sequence: CASSRNRGESQPQHF. In DNA form, the CDR3 reads TGTGCCAGCAGTCGGAACAGGGGAGAGAGTCAGCCCCAGCATTTT.

Comment on this clonotype: This may arise from a read error, as a much more abundant clone is one base away. V gene TRBV12-3 or TRBV12-4 combines with J gene TRBJ2-1; 10 bases align to TRBD2. The CDR3 length is 16 residues. V gave up 6 bases and J gave up 4 bases; unmatched junction bases: 9. The CDR3 DNA sequence: TGTGCCAGCAGGACCACTAGCGGGGTGGCTTACAATGAGCAGTTCTTC. Its translation: CASRTTSGVAYNEQFF.

This clonotype has only one observation. Given a much more abundant clone one base away, this may be a read error. The rearrangement uses TRBV7-2 and TRBJ2-3; D is perhaps TRBD2 (6 bases). Germline V gene sequence: CDR1 SGHTA, CDR2 FQGNSA. This CDR3 spans 16 amino acids. The CDR3 DNA sequence: TGTGCCAGCAGCTTAGACCTGCGGGGTAGCACAGATACGCAGTCTTTT. It specifies CASSLDLRGSTDTQSF.

This clonotype was counted many times. The chain employs TRBV6-1 and TRBJ2-1, with TRBD2 identical over 7 bases. V lost 1 base and J lost 13; bases outside the gene matches: 13. Germline CDR1 MNHNS, CDR2 SASEGT. The CDR3 spans 15 residues. CDR3 protein: CASSEERGGRARQFF. The CDR3 DNA reads as TGTGCCAGCAGTGAAGAAAGGGGTGGGAGGGCACGTCAGTTCTTC.

The chain carries TRBV19 and TRBJ2-3; 8 nucleotides line up with TRBD1. The germline CDR1 and CDR2 sequences are LNHDA and SQIVND (reference sequence). This CDR3 spans 13 amino acids. V lost 6 bases, J lost 6 bases, and 5 bases stayed unmatched. CDR3 DNA: TGTGCCAGTAGACCAAGACAGGGGGATACGCAGTATTTT. It yields the protein CASRPRQGDTQYF.